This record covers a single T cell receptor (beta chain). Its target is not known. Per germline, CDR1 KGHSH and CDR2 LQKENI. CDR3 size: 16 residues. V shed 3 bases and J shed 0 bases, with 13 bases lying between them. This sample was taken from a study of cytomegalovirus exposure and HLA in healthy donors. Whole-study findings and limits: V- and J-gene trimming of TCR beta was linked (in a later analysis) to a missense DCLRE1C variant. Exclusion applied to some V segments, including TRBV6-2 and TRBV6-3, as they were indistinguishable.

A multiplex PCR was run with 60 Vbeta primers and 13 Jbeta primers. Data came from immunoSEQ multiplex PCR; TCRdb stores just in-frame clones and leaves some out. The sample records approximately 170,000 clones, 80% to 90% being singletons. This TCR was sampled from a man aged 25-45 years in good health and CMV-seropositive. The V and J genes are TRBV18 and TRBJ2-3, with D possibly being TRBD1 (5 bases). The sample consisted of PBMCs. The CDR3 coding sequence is TGTGCCAGCTCACCTGAGACAGTGACTAGCACAGATACGCAGTATTTT. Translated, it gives CASSPETVTSTDTQYF.